These 31 T cell receptor beta chains were all obtained from the same sample, sequenced in a study of T-cell memory formation after mild COVID-19. TCRdb called the 5' RACE reads again in MiXCR, with one record for every CDR3 protein. The table lists 400,000 to 500,000 distinct CDR3 sequences, roughly 24% of them singletons, with around 8.1% in the top ten. Sequences were obtained from PBMCs or a T cell subset sorted from them (not recorded which). All receptors derive from an adult woman who had mild COVID-19 (a few samples of this study predate the infection). Cell type and time point are not known.

This sequence joins TRBV20-1 and TRBJ1-1, with TRBD1 matching 7 bases. The V gene end was trimmed by 6 bases and the J gene end by 2 bases; junction bases not matched to a gene: 9. The CDR3 sequence is 14 residues long. Germline V gene data show CDR1 as DFQATT and CDR2 as SNEGSKA (reference sequence). The CDR3 sequence is CSAGNRGFNTEAFF. The CDR3 DNA is TGCAGTGCGGGGAACAGGGGTTTTAACACTGAAGCTTTCTTT.

The chain carries TRBV7-8 and TRBJ1-2, with 8 bases aligning to TRBD1. CDR3 length: 14 residues. The V and J ends lost 5 bases and 8 bases, in that order; junction bases with no gene match: 10. CDR1 and CDR2 from the germline V gene are SGHVS and FQNEAQ. The CDR3 sequence: CASSRRDRRRGYTF. The CDR3 region has the DNA TGTGCCAGCAGCCGAAGGGACAGGCGTCGCGGCTACACCTTC.

This sequence joins TRBV7-2 and TRBJ2-5; TRBD2 matches 7 bases. There are 15 residues in the CDR3. CDR1 is SGHTA, CDR2 FQGNSA, per germline. V trimming: 4 bases; J trimming: 3 bases; junction bases outside the gene matches: 8. The CDR3 protein is CASSWVLAVKETQYF. For the CDR3, the DNA is TGTGCCAGCAGCTGGGTTCTAGCGGTAAAAGAGACCCAGTACTTC.

This clonotype was picked up a small number of times. The V gene is TRBV5-1, the J gene TRBJ1-1; D is ambiguous. Trimming removed 0 bases at V and 2 bases at J, with 8 bases between. This CDR3 contains 14 residues. CDR1 is SGHRS and CDR2 is YFSETQ in the germline V gene. DNA for the CDR3: TGCGCCAGCAGCTTGGTGGGGATAAACACTGAAGCTTTCTTT. It translates to CASSLVGINTEAFF.

This clonotype was observed at least ten times. The V call is TRBV12-3 or TRBV12-4, the J call TRBJ2-5; possible D gene TRBD1, 5 bases. The CDR3 consists of 14 residues. V dropped 5 bases and J dropped 5 bases, with 15 bases sitting between them. CDR3 nucleotides: TGTGCCAGCAGTCAGGGCCCTAATCCGGAGACCCAGTACTTC. It codes for CASSQGPNPETQYF.

V gene TRBV4-1 combines with J gene TRBJ2-1; no reliable D call. V lost 0 bases and J 5 bases, leaving 11 bases between the germline ends. This CDR3 spans 15 amino acids. Germline V gives CDR1 MGHRA, CDR2 YSYEKL. CDR3 sequence (DNA): TGCGCCAGCAGCCAAGAACCGTTCACTAACAATGAGCAGTTCTTC. As protein: CASSQEPFTNNEQFF.

In this sample, this clonotype turned up a few times. This chain links TRBV12-3 or TRBV12-4 with TRBJ2-1; tentative D call: TRBD2 (7 bases). V lost 10 bases to trimming and J lost 4 bases, with 14 bases between them. CDR3 length: 13 residues. DNA of the CDR3: TGTGCCACCCTAGGGGGGGGATACAATGAGCAGTTCTTC. Amino acid sequence: CATLGGGYNEQFF.

A few counts support this clonotype. The CDR3 DNA follows: TGTGCCAGCAGTTTTTTTTTGGACAGAGCCTACAATGAGCAGTTCTTC. This encodes CASSFFLDRAYNEQFF. This chain connects TRBV12-3 or TRBV12-4 to TRBJ2-1; weak D call: TRBD1 (6 bases). This CDR3 has 16 amino acids. Trimming took off 3 bases at V and 2 bases at J, with 14 bases between the two ends.

This clonotype was seen more than once but under ten times. The chain is built from TRBV5-1 and TRBJ2-3; TRBD2 matches 11 bases. J was trimmed by 3 bases and V by 0 bases; bases with no gene match: 3. The V gene's germline CDR1 is SGHRS and CDR2 YFSETQ. CDR3 length equals 16 residues. The chain's CDR3 is CASSLVRTSGTDTQYF. Written as DNA, the CDR3 is TGCGCCAGCAGCTTGGTGCGGACTAGCGGGACAGATACGCAGTATTTT.

The chain combines TRBV7-3 with TRBJ2-3; D is uncertain. Germline CDR1 SGHTA, CDR2 FQGTGA. The CDR3 runs 13 residues. V lost 2 bases to trimming and J lost 4 bases, with 7 bases between them. The CDR3 region has the DNA TGTGCCAGCAGCTTACCAGAGGCAGATACGCAGTATTTT. Translated, it gives CASSLPEADTQYF.

In this sample, this clonotype turned up a few times. CDR3 protein: CASSLTSGGYSYNEQFF. The CDR3 DNA reads as TGTGCCAGCAGCCTCACTAGCGGGGGGTACTCCTACAATGAGCAGTTCTTC. V usage is TRBV27 and J usage is TRBJ2-1; 12 nucleotides match TRBD2. Unmatched junction bases numbered 6, after V lost 6 bases and J lost 0 bases. CDR3 size: 17 residues. Germline lookup yields CDR1 MNHEY and CDR2 SMNVEV (reference sequence).

In its sample, this clonotype was seen a few times. V gene TRBV12-3 or TRBV12-4 combines with J gene TRBJ1-1; unclear D gene. This CDR3 is 11 amino acids long. V was shortened by 5 bases and J by 4 bases, with 5 bases between the two germline ends. The CDR3: CASSNITEAFF. DNA of the CDR3: TGTGCCAGCAGTAATATCACTGAAGCTTTCTTT.

This chain joins TRBV11-3 and TRBJ2-7, with TRBD2 matching over 9 bases. The CDR3 totals 15 residues. V was pared by 3 bases and J by 1 base, with 4 bases of the junction left unmatched. CDR1 and CDR2 (germline): SGHNT, YENEEA. The CDR3 sequence is CASSFGLALSYEQYF. CDR3 coding DNA: TGTGCCAGCAGCTTTGGACTAGCGCTTTCCTACGAGCAGTACTTC.

V and J are TRBV14 and TRBJ2-7; 7 nucleotides line up with TRBD2. The germline CDR1 and CDR2 sequences are SGHDN and FVKESK. The CDR3 consists of 14 residues. Trimming removed 4 bases from V and 3 bases from J; junction bases left unmatched: 6. The DNA for the CDR3 is TGTGCCAGCAGCCGCGGGAGCCCCTTCTACGAGCAGTACTTC. It specifies CASSRGSPFYEQYF. The entire variable domain, with the rest obtained from reference TRBV14 and TRBJ2-7, is as follows: EAGVTQFPSHSVIEKGQTVTLRCDPISGHDNLYWYRRVMGKEIKFLLHFVKESKQDESGMPNNRFLAERTGGTYSTLKVQPAELEDSGVYFCASSRGSPFYEQYFGPGTRLTVT.

As for this clonotype: Germline is not matched at one junction end, which may reflect a read error. CDR3 bases: TGTGCCAGCAGCCCCAGGTGGGCAGCGAACACCGGGGAGCTGTATTTT. This sequence encodes CASSPRWAANTGELYF. The chain joins TRBV27 to TRBJ2-2; tentatively, D is TRBD2 (5 bases). The CDR3 is made up of 16 amino acids. Germline values: CDR1 MNHEY, CDR2 SMNVEV (reference sequence).

This clonotype was detected only a few times. V and J are TRBV27 and TRBJ2-1; D remains ambiguous. The V end lost 10 bases, the J end lost 6 bases, and 19 bases lay between the germline ends. CDR3 length: 14 residues. The germline CDR1 and CDR2 sequences are MNHEY and SMNVEV (reference sequence). The CDR3 bases are TGTGCCATCAGGTCGGTAACAGCTCTCAATGAGCAGTTCTTC. This gives the protein CAIRSVTALNEQFF.

There are a few counts of this clonotype. V usage is TRBV19 and J usage is TRBJ1-1, with 7 bases matching TRBD1. With 6 bases clipped from V and 2 bases from J, the junction kept 12 bases outside the gene matches. The CDR3 consists of 16 residues. Germline V gene sequence: CDR1 LNHDA, CDR2 SQIVND (reference sequence). CDR3 sequence: CASRGRGDSQNTEAFF. The CDR3 DNA reads TGTGCCAGTAGGGGCCGAGGGGACAGCCAAAACACTGAAGCTTTCTTT.

This clonotype has more than one count but fewer than ten. The rearrangement uses TRBV6-5 and TRBJ2-4, with TRBD1 matching 8 bases. Germline CDR1 MNHEY, CDR2 SVGAGI. The CDR3 is 12 amino acids. The trim removed 4 bases at V and 8 bases at J, leaving 1 base unmatched. CDR3 bases: TGTGCCAGCAGTTTACAGGGGGACATTCAGTACTTC. Translation gives CASSLQGDIQYF.

CDR3 sequence (DNA): TGCAGTGCTAGCCGTACAGGAGCGGGGGGTTCGGATACGCAGTATTTT. Encoded protein: CSASRTGAGGSDTQYF. The chain joins TRBV20-1 to TRBJ2-3; 9 bases are shared with TRBD2. The length of the CDR3 is 16 residues. Trimming cost V 3 bases and J 6 bases; bases outside gene matches: 13. The germline gives CDR1 DFQATT, CDR2 SNEGSKA (reference sequence).

This clonotype appeared a few times. The chain employs TRBV27 and TRBJ2-2, with TRBD1 matching 8 bases. Losses at the gene ends were 3 bases for V and 2 bases for J; bases not matched to a gene: 14. Germline V gene lookup returns CDR1 MNHEY and CDR2 SMNVEV (reference sequence). The length of the CDR3 is 19 residues. Here the CDR3 reads CASSFIPGTGSTNTGELFF. Written as DNA, the CDR3 is TGTGCCAGCAGTTTTATTCCCGGGACAGGCTCAACAAACACCGGGGAGCTGTTTTTT.

This clonotype occurred a few times. V is TRBV7-2 and J is TRBJ2-3; D remains ambiguous. This CDR3 comprises 15 residues. V was pared by 1 base and J by 2 bases, with 10 bases between. From germline, CDR1 is SGHTA and CDR2 FQGNSA. The CDR3 bases are TGTGCCAGCAGCTTAGACGGTAGATTCACAGATACGCAGTATTTT. Translated: CASSLDGRFTDTQYF.

This clonotype has ten or more counts. One end of the junction is discordant with germline, which a read error may explain. V is TRBV7-7 and J is TRBJ2-3; no firm D call. Germline V gives CDR1 SSHAT, CDR2 FNYEAQ (reference sequence). This CDR3 is built from 15 residues. The CDR3: CASSRRPFSTDTQYF. DNA for the CDR3: TGTGCTAGCAGCCGCAGGCCCTTTAGCACAGATACGCAGTATTTT.

The chain carries TRBV2 and TRBJ2-5; D remains ambiguous. The CDR3 runs 12 residues. V was trimmed by 5 bases and J by 5 bases, leaving 9 bases between them. Germline V lookup: CDR1 SNHLY, CDR2 FYNNEI. The CDR3 sequence is CASSMQGETQYF. Written as DNA, the CDR3 is TGTGCCAGCAGTATGCAAGGGGAGACCCAGTACTTC.

Only a few counts were recorded for this clonotype. The chain carries TRBV2 and TRBJ2-7; D is possibly TRBD1 or TRBD2 (5 bases each). The V gene's germline CDR1 is SNHLY and CDR2 FYNNEI. V was clipped by 8 bases and J by 2 bases, with 13 bases between them. This CDR3 spans 13 amino acids. The CDR3 protein is CASSGTETYEQYF. The CDR3 nucleotides are TGTGCCAGCTCCGGGACGGAGACCTACGAGCAGTACTTC.

This sequence joins TRBV6-4 and TRBJ2-1; 13 bases line up with TRBD2. CDR1 is MRHNA and CDR2 is SNTAGT in the germline V gene. The CDR3 covers 19 residues. With V trimmed by 6 bases and J by 4 bases, 15 bases remained unmatched. The CDR3 sequence: CASSPTGLAGKLGYNEQFF. As DNA, the CDR3 is TGTGCCAGCAGCCCGACGGGACTAGCGGGAAAGCTAGGGTACAATGAGCAGTTCTTC.

The chain carries TRBV3-1 and TRBJ1-1; 8 bases align to TRBD1. The length of the CDR3 is 13 residues. The V gene's germline CDR1 is LGHDT and CDR2 YNNKEL (reference sequence). Losses at the gene ends were 8 bases for V and 5 bases for J; bases not matched to a gene: 7. CDR3 residues: CASARDRGTEAFF. DNA for the CDR3: TGTGCCAGCGCACGAGACAGGGGAACTGAAGCTTTCTTT.

The chain employs TRBV27 and TRBJ2-7, with 8 bases matching TRBD1. J gave up 4 bases and V 2 bases, and 7 bases lay outside the gene matches. Germline V lookup: CDR1 MNHEY, CDR2 SMNVEV (reference sequence). The CDR3 runs 15 residues. The DNA for the CDR3 is TGTGCCAGCAGTTTACAATTGGGACAGGCGTACGAGCAGTACTTC. This codes for CASSLQLGQAYEQYF.

V is TRBV12-3 or TRBV12-4 and J is TRBJ2-2, with D maybe TRBD2 (6 bases). The CDR3 contains 12 residues. V dropped 6 bases and J dropped 10 bases, with 12 bases sitting between them. The CDR3 protein is CASSPVAEELFF. CDR3 DNA sequence: TGTGCCAGCAGCCCTGTAGCGGAGGAGCTGTTTTTT.

This clonotype was detected a few times. The chain is built from TRBV30 and TRBJ2-2; unclear D gene. Germline CDR1 reads GTSNPN; CDR2 reads SVGIG (reference sequence). V was clipped by 4 bases and J by 0 bases, with 6 bases between them. This CDR3 spans 13 amino acids. The CDR3 bases are TGTGCCTGGATCAGTGCGAACACCGGGGAGCTGTTTTTT. Translation gives CAWISANTGELFF.

The V call is TRBV9, the J call TRBJ2-7; 9 positions match TRBD2. V dropped 4 bases and J dropped 7; count of bases not matched to a gene: 9. This CDR3 is built from 14 residues. Germline CDR1 is SGDLS and CDR2 is YYNGEE. The CDR3 loop is CASSPGPSGAEQYF. CDR3 nucleotides: TGTGCCAGCAGCCCAGGTCCTAGCGGGGCGGAGCAGTACTTC.

The chain recombines TRBV27 with TRBJ1-2; TRBD1 agrees at 9 bases. This CDR3 is built from 15 residues. The germline V gene has CDR1 MNHEY and CDR2 SMNVEV (reference sequence). V trimming: 5 bases; J trimming: 1 base; junction bases outside the gene matches: 5. CDR3 nucleotide sequence: TGTGCCAGCAGTGCCCGACAGGGGGGTAACTATGGCTACACCTTC. Translation: CASSARQGGNYGYTF.